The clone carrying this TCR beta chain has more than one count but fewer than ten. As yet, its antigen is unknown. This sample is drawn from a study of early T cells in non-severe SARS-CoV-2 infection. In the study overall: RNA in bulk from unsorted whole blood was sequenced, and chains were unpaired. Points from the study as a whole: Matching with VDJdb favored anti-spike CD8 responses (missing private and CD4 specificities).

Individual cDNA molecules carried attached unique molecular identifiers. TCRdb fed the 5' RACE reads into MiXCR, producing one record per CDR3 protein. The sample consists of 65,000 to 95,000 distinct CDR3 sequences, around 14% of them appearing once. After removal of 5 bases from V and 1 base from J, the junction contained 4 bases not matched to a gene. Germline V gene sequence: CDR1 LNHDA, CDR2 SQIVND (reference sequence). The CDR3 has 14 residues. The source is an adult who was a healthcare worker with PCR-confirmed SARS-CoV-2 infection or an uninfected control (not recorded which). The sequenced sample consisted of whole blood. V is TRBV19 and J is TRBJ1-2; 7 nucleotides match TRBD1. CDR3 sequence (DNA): TGTGCCAGTAGTTCGGGACAGCTTAACTATGGCTACACCTTC. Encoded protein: CASSSGQLNYGYTF.